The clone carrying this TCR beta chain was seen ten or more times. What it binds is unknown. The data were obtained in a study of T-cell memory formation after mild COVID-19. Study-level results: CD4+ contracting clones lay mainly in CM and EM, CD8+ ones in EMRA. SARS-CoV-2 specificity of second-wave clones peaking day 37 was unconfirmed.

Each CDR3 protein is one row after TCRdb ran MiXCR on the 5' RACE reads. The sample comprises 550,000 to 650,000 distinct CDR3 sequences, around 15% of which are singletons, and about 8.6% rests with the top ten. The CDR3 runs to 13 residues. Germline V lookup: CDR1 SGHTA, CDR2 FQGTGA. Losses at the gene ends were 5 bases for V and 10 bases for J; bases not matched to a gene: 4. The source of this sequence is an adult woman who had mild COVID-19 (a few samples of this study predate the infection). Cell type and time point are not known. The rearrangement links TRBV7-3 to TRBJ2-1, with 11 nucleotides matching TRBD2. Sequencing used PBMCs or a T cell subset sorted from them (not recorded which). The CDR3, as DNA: TGTGCCAGCAGCCTTAGACTAGCGGGAGAGCAGTTCTTC. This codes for CASSLRLAGEQFF.